The text below deals with one TCR beta chain. These data come from a study of blood T cell repertoires in COVID-19. Study summary: COVID-19 samples from acute and convalescent phases originated in the United States, Italy and Spain.

V lost 1 base, J lost 2 bases, and 6 bases stayed unmatched. The CDR3 is 17 residues long. The germline V gene has CDR1 SGHDT and CDR2 YYEEEE. Original processing notes: Reference gene primer amplification in the assay estimated nucleated cell counts. Data came from immunoSEQ multiplex PCR; TCRdb stores just in-frame clones and leaves some out. V and J calls and clone size come straight from that table; D and trimming were deduced from the DNA. Seen here are about 42,000 clones, roughly 79% observed once, and the top ten hold approximately 30%. Source material: peripheral blood. The chain combines TRBV5-6 with TRBJ2-3; 11 bases are shared with TRBD2. The TCR comes from a woman older than 75 with acute or convalescent COVID-19. DNA of the CDR3: TGTGCCAGCAGCTTGAGGGAACTAGCGGGAGTCACAGATACGCAGTATTTT. Its translation is CASSLRELAGVTDTQYF.